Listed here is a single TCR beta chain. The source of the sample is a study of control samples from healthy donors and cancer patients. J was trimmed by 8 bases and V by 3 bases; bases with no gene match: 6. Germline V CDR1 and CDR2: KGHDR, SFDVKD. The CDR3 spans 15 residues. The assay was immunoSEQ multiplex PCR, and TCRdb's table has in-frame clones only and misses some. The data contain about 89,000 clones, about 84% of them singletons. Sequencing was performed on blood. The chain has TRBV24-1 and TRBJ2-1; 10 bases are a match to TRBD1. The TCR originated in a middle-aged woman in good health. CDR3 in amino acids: CATSDRDRGRDEQFF. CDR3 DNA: TGTGCCACCAGTGATCGGGACAGGGGTCGGGATGAGCAGTTCTTC.